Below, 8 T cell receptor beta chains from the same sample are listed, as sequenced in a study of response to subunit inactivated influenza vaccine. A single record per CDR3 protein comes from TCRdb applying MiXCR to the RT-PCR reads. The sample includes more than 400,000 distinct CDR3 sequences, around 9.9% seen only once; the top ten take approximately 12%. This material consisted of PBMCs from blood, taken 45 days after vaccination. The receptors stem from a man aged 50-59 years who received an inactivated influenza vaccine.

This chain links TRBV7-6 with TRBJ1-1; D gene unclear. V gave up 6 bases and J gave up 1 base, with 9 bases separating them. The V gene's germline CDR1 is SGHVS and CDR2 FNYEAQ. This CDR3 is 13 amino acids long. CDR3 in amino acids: CASSRDENTEAFF. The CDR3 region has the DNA TGTGCCAGCAGTAGGGATGAGAACACTGAAGCTTTCTTT.

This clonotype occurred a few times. CDR3 protein: CASSLGGGISNQPQHF. As DNA, the CDR3 is TGTGCCAGCAGTTTAGGGGGGGGAATTAGCAATCAGCCCCAGCATTTT. This rearrangement joins TRBV12-3 or TRBV12-4 to TRBJ1-5; tentative D call: TRBD1 (5 bases). The CDR3 sequence is 16 residues long. Trimming pared 1 base from V and 0 bases from J, leaving 10 bases between.

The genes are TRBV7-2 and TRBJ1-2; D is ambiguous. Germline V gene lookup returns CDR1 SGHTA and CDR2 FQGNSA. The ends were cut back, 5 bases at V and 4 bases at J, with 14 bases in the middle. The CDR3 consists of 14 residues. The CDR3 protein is CASSPSTGFYGYTF. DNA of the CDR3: TGTGCCAGCAGCCCAAGTACGGGGTTCTATGGCTACACCTTC.

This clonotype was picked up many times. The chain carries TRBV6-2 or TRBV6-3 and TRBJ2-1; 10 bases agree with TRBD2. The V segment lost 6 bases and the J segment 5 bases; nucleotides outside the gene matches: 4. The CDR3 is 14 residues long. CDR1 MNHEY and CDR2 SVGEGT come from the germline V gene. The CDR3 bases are TGTGCCAGCAGCCTTAGCGGGGGGAACAATGAGCAGTTCTTC. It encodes CASSLSGGNNEQFF.

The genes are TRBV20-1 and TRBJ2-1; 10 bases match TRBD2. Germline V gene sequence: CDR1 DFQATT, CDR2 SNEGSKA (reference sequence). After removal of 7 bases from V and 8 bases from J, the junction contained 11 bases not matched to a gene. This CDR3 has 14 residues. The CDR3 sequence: CSGMSGGVGDEQFF. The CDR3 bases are TGCAGTGGCATGAGCGGGGGGGTCGGCGATGAGCAGTTCTTC.

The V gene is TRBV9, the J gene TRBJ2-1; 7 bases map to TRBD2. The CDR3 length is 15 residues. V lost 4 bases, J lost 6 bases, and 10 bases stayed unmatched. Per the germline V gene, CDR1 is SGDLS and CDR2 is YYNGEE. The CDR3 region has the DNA TGTGCCAGCAGCTCCCGGGACTACGGACCCAATGAGCAGTTCTTC. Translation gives CASSSRDYGPNEQFF.

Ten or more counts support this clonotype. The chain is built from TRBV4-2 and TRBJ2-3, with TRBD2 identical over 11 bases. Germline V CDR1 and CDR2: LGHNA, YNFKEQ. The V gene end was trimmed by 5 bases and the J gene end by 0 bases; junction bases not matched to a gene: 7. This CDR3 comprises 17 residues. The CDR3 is CASSVLAGGSSTDTQYF. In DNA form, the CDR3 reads TGTGCCAGCAGCGTTCTAGCGGGAGGTTCTAGCACAGATACGCAGTATTTT.

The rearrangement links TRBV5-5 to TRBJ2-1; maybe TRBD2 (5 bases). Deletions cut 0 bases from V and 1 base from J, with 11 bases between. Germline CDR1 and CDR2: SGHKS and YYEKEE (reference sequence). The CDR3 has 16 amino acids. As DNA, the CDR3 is TGTGCCAGCAGCTTGGGACGGGGTCATTCCTACAATGAGCAGTTCTTC. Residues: CASSLGRGHSYNEQFF.